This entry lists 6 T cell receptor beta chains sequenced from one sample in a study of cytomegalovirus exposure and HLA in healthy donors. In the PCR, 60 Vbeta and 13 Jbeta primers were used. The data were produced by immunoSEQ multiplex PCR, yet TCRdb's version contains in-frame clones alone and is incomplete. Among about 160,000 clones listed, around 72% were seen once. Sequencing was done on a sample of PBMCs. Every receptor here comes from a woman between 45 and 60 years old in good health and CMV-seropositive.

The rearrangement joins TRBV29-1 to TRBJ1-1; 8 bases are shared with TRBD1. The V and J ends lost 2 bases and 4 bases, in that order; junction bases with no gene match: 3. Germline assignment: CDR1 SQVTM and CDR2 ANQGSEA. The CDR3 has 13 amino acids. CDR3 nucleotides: TGCAGCGTTGAACCCACAGGGGGCACTGAAGCTTTCTTT. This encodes CSVEPTGGTEAFF. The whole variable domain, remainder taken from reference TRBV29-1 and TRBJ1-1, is SAVISQKPSRDICQRGTSLTIQCQVDSQVTMMFWYRQQPGQSLTLIATANQGSEATYESGFVIDKFPISRPNLTFSTLTVSNMSPEDSSIYLCSVEPTGGTEAFFGQGTRLTVV.

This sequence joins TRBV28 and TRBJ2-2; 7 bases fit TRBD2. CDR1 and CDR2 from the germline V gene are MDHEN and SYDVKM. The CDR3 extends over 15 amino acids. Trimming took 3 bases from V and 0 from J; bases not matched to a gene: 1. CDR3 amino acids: CASSFRGANTGELFF. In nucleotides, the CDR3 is TGTGCCAGCAGTTTTCGGGGGGCGAACACCGGGGAGCTGTTTTTT.

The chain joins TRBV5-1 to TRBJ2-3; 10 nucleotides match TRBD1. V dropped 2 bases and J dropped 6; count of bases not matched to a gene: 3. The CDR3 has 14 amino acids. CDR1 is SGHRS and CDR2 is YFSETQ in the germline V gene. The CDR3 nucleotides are TGCGCCAGCAGCTTTCGGACAGGGGGTGATACGCAGTATTTT. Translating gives CASSFRTGGDTQYF.

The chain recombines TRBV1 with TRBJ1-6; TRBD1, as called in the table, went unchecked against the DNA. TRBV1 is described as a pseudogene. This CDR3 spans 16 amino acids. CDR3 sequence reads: CTSILIGQGYNSPLHF. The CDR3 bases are TGCACCAGCATCCTCATTGGACAGGGCTATAATTCACCCCTCCACTTT.

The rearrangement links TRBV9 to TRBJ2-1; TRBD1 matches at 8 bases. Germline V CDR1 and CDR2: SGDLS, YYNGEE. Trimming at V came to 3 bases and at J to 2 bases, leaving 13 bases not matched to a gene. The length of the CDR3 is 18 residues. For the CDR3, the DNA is TGTGCCAGCAGCGGAACCCCGTCGTTGGGACAGGCCTACAATGAGCAGTTCTTC. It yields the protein CASSGTPSLGQAYNEQFF. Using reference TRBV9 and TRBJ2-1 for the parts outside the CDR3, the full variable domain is DSGVTQTPKHLITATGQRVTLRCSPRSGDLSVYWYQQSLDQGLQFLIQYYNGEERAKGNILERFSAQQFPDLHSELNLSSLELGDSALYFCASSGTPSLGQAYNEQFFGPGTRLTVL.

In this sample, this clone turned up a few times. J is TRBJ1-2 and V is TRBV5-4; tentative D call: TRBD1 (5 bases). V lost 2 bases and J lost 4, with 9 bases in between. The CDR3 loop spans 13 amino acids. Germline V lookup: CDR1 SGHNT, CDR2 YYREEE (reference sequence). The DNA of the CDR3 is TGTGCCAGCAGCTTTACAGGAAGCTATGGCTACACCTTC. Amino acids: CASSFTGSYGYTF. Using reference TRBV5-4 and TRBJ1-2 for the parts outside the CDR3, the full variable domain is ETGVTQSPTHLIKTRGQQVTLRCSSQSGHNTVSWYQQALGQGPQFIFQYYREEENGRGNFPPRFSGLQFPNYSSELNVNALELDDSALYLCASSFTGSYGYTFGSGTRLTVV.